The source of this T cell receptor beta chain is a study of blood T cell repertoires in COVID-19. Turning to the study itself: T cells, B-cell-depleted T cells, or PBMCs supplied cDNA or gDNA.

This CDR3 region has 12 residues. With V trimmed by 6 bases and J by 6 bases, 5 bases remained unmatched. The V gene's germline CDR1 is SNHLY and CDR2 FYNNEI. Some clones are missing from TCRdb's copy, which holds only in-frame ones; the method was immunoSEQ multiplex PCR. The sample includes more than 90,000 clones, 86% of them seen just once. This TCR was recovered from a man between 40 and 49 years old with acute or convalescent COVID-19. The specimen was peripheral blood. This chain uses TRBV2 with TRBJ2-7, with TRBD1 identical over 7 bases. The CDR3 reads CASRDRSSEQYF. The CDR3 coding sequence is TGTGCCAGCAGGGACAGGTCGAGCGAGCAGTACTTC.